This entry lists 5 T cell receptor beta chains sequenced from one sample in a study of vaccination effects on CD4 cells after COVID-19. The antigens of these receptors remain unknown. Profiling relied on immunoSEQ multiplex PCR, and the TCRdb table lists in-frame clones only, not all of them. The sample lists about 66,000 clones; about 80% were seen once. ViraFEST assay sequencing came after antigen-specific CD4+ T cells were expanded with viral peptide pools. Having been cultured for 10 days, the cells underwent CD4+ T cell isolation. Each participant was administered two doses of either the BNT162b2 or the mRNA-1273 vaccine. This sample comprised CD4+ T cells from PBMCs cultured with HCoV-OC43 spike peptides, obtained after COVID-19 vaccination. The subset is: HCoV-OC43 spike overlapping peptide pool stimulation. These receptors all come from a human donor who received a COVID-19 vaccine.

The rearrangement uses TRBV3-1 (or the pseudogene TRBV3-2) and TRBJ2-1, with TRBD2 identical over 11 bases. The CDR3 is made up of 16 amino acids. The germline gives CDR1 LGHDT, CDR2 YNNKEL (reference sequence). Trimming cost V 4 bases and J 7 bases; bases outside gene matches: 9. The CDR3 loop is CASSPRTSGLVNEQFF. Written as DNA, the CDR3 is TGTGCCAGCAGCCCCCGGACTAGCGGGTTGGTTAATGAGCAGTTCTTC.

V gene TRBV19 combines with J gene TRBJ1-5; 7 bases line up with TRBD1. Germline CDR1 and CDR2: LNHDA and SQIVND (reference sequence). This CDR3 has 15 residues. V was clipped by 5 bases and J by 1 base; unmatched bases: 5. DNA of the CDR3: TGTGCCAGTAGTGCTACGGGACAGAGCAATCAGCCCCAGCATTTT. It specifies CASSATGQSNQPQHF.

The gene calls are TRBV10-1 and TRBJ2-2; no clear D gene. The length of the CDR3 is 14 residues. The V and J ends lost 3 bases and 1 base respectively, with 6 bases between them. CDR1 is WNHNN and CDR2 is SYGVQD in the germline V gene (reference sequence). The CDR3 region is CASSELQNTGELFF. The CDR3 nucleotides are TGCGCCAGCAGTGAACTACAGAACACCGGGGAGCTGTTTTTT.

The chain carries TRBV5-1 and TRBJ1-6; D gene uncertain. Trimming pared 0 bases from V and 0 bases from J, leaving 4 bases between. The CDR3 runs to 15 residues. Germline values: CDR1 SGHRS, CDR2 YFSETQ. DNA of the CDR3: TGCGCCAGCAGCTTGGGAAGCTCCTATAATTCACCCCTCCACTTT. Translating it yields CASSLGSSYNSPLHF.

This chain connects TRBV5-1 to TRBJ2-2; 10 bases map to TRBD1. Per the germline V gene, CDR1 is SGHRS and CDR2 is YFSETQ. The CDR3 is 15 residues long. The ends lost 4 bases at V and 5 bases at J; junction bases unmatched: 5. CDR3 DNA sequence: TGCGCCAGCAGCCGGGACAGGGGAAAAACCGGGGAGCTGTTTTTT. Amino acid sequence: CASSRDRGKTGELFF.